The rows below give T cell receptor beta chains drawn from one sample of a study of blood T cell repertoires in COVID-19. Sequenced by immunoSEQ multiplex PCR; TCRdb stores in-frame clones only, minus some. Counted here are about 80,000 clones, roughly 85% occurring once; the ten biggest clones make up under 45%. Sequenced material: peripheral blood. The receptors were sampled from a woman between 70 and 85 years old with acute or convalescent COVID-19. Both conserved end residues are part of each CDR3. The D gene is left open where the match is weak. Only some rows state a clone size, as once, few, many or a class for expanded clones.

clone size	V gene	D gene	CDR3 length	J gene	CDR3 DNA	CDR3 protein
NA	TRBV5-6	TRBD2	15	TRBJ2-2	TGTGCCAGCAGCTTAGCGGGAAGCGGGACCGGGGAGCTGTTTTTT	CASSLAGSGTGELFF
NA	TRBV5-4	NA	15	TRBJ1-1	TGTGCCAGCAGCCCCCAGCTAGGGAGTACCACTGAAGCTTTCTTT	CASSPQLGSTTEAFF
NA	TRBV5-4	TRBD2	15	TRBJ2-3	TGTGCCAGCAGATGGGGAGGGAGGGCCGCAGATACGCAGTATTTT	CASRWGGRAADTQYF
NA	TRBV7-9	TRBD1	15	TRBJ1-1	TGTGCCAGCAGCAAGGGACAGGGGGCACTCACTGAAGCTTTCTTT	CASSKGQGALTEAFF
few	TRBV6-5	NA	15	TRBJ2-3	TGTGCCAGCAGTTACGCAGGGGGGACTGCAGATACGCAGTATTTT	CASSYAGGTADTQYF
NA	TRBV11-2	NA	14	TRBJ2-1	TGTGCCAGCAGCTTAGGTCGGAGAAACAATGAGCAGTTCTTC	CASSLGRRNNEQFF
NA	TRBV4-1	NA	15	TRBJ2-1	TGCGCCAGCAGCCAAACGGACAGCTCCTACAATGAGCAGTTCTTC	CASSQTDSSYNEQFF
NA	TRBV5-1	NA	14	TRBJ2-7	TGCGCCAGCAGCTTGCTGGGCGTCTCTCACGAGCAGTACTTC	CASSLLGVSHEQYF
once	TRBV11-1	NA	14	TRBJ1-1	TGTGCCAGCAGCTTAGGGCAGGGTGGCACTGAAGCTTTCTTT	CASSLGQGGTEAFF
NA	TRBV25-1	NA	14	TRBJ1-4	TGTGCCACCAAGTCAGGGGCAACTAATGAAAAACTGTTTTTT	CATKSGATNEKLFF
few	TRBV19	NA	10	TRBJ1-4	TGTGCCGTAGGAGGTGAAAAACTGTTTTTT	CAVGGEKLFF
NA	TRBV6-1	TRBD2	14	TRBJ2-5	TGTGCCAGCAGTGAAGGGCTAGCGGTAGAGACCCAGTACTTC	CASSEGLAVETQYF
NA	TRBV27	NA	14	TRBJ1-1	TGTGCCAGCAACCCGGGGGGGAGGAACACTGAAGCTTTCTTT	CASNPGGRNTEAFF
NA	TRBV28	TRBD1	15	TRBJ1-4	TGTGCCAGCAGTCTCCACAGGGGAAACGGCGAAAAACTGTTTTTT	CASSLHRGNGEKLFF
NA	TRBV27	NA	14	TRBJ1-2	TGTGCCAGCAGTTTATCCACCGCCGCGGGTGGCTACACCTTC	CASSLSTAAGGYTF
NA	TRBV6-4	TRBD1	15	TRBJ2-3	TGTGCCAGCAGCCAGGACAGGCAACCCACAGATACGCAGTATTTT	CASSQDRQPTDTQYF